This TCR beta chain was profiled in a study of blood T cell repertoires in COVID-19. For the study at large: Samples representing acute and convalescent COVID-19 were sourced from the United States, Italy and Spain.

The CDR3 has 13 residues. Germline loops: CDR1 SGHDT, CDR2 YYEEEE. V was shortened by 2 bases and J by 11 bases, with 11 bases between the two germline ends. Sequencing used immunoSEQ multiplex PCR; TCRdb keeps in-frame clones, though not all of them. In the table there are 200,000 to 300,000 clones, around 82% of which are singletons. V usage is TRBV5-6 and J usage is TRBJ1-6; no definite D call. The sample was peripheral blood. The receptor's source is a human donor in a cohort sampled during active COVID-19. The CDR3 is CASSLLWSTPLHF. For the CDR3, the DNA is TGTGCCAGCAGCTTACTATGGTCCACACCCCTCCACTTT.